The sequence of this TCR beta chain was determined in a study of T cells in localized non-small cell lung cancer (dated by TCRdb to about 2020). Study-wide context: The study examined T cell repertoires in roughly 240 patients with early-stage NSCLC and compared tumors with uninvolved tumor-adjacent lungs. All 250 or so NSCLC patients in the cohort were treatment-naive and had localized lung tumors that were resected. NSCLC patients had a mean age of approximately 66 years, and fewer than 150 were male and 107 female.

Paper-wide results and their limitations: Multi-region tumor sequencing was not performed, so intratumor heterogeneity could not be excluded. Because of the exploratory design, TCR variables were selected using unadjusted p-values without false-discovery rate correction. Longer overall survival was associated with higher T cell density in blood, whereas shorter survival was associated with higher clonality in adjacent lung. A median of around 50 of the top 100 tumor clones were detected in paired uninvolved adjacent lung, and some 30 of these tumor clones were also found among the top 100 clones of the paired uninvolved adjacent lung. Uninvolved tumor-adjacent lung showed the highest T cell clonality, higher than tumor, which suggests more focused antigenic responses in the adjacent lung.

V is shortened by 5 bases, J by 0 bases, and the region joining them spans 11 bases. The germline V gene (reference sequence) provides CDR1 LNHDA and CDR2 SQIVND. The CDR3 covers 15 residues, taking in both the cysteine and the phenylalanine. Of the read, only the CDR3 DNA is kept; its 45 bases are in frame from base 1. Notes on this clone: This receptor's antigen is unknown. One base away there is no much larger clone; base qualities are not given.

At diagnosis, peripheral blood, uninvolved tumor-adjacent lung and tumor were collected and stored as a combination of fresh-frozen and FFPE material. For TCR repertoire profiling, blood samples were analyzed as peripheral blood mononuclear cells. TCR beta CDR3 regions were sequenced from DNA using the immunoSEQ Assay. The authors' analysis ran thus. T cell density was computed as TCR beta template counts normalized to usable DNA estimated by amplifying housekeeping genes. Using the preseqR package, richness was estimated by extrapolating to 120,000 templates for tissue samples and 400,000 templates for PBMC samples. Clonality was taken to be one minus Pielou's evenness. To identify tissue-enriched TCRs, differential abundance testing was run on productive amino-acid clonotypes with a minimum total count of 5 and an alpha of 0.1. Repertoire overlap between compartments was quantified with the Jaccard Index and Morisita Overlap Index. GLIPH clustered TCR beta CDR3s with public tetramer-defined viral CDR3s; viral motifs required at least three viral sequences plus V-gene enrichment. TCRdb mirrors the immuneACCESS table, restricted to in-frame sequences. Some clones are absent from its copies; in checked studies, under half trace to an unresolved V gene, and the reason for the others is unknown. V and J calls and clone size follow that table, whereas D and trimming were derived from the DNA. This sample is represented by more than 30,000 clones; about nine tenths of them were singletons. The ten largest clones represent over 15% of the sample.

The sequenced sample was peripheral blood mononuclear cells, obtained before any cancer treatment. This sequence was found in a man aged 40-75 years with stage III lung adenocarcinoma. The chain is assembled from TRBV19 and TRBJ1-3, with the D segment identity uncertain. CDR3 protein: CASSFGLRSGNTIYF. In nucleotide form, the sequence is TGTGCCAGTAGTTTCGGACTCCGCTCTGGAAACACCATATATTTT. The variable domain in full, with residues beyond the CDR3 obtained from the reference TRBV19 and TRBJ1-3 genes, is DGGITQSPKYLFRKEGQNVTLSCEQNLNHDAMYWYRQDPGQGLRLIYYSQIVNDFQKGDIAEGYSVSREKKESFPLTVTSAQKNPTAFYLCASSFGLRSGNTIYFGEGSWLTVV.